This T cell receptor beta chain originates from a study of blood T cell repertoires in COVID-19. The CDR3 covers 16 residues. Germline CDR1 is SQVTM and CDR2 is ANQGSEA. J gave up 1 base and V 2 bases, and 5 bases lay outside the gene matches. A single count supports this clone. The method was immunoSEQ multiplex PCR; TCRdb's version includes in-frame clones alone and lacks a portion of them. The data contain 95,000 to 100,000 clones, approximately 84% of them singletons. This sequence joins TRBV29-1 and TRBJ2-1; 10 positions agree with TRBD2. This TCR came from a human donor in a cohort sampled during active COVID-19. The sample consisted of peripheral blood. The CDR3 loop is CSVETGLADSYNEQFF. Here the CDR3 DNA reads TGCAGCGTTGAAACAGGACTAGCGGATTCCTACAATGAGCAGTTCTTC.